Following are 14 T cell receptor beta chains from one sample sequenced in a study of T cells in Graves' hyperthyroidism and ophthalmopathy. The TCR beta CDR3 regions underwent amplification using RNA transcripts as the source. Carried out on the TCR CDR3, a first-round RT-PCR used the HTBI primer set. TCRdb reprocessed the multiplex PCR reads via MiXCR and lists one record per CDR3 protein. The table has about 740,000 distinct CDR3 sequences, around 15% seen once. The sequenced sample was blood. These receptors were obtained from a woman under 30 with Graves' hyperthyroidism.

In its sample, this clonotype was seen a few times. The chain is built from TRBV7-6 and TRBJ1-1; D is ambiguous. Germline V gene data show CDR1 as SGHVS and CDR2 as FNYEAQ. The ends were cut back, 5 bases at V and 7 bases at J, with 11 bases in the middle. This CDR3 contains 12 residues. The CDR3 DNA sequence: TGTGCCAGCAGCCCATCCGGAGGTGAAGCTTTCTTT. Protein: CASSPSGGEAFF.

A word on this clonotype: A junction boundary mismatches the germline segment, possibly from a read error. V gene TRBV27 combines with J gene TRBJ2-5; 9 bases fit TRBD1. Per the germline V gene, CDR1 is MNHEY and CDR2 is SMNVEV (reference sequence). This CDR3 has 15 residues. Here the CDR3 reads CTSSKQQGAGETQYF. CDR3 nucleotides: TGTACCAGCAGTAAACAACAGGGGGCTGGCGAGACCCAGTACTTC.

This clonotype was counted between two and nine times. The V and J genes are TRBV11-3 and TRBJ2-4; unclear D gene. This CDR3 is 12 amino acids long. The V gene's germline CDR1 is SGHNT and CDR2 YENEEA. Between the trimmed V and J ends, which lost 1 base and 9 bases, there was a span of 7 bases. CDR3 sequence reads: CASSLVPSIQYF. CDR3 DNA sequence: TGTGCCAGCAGCTTAGTACCCAGCATTCAGTACTTC.

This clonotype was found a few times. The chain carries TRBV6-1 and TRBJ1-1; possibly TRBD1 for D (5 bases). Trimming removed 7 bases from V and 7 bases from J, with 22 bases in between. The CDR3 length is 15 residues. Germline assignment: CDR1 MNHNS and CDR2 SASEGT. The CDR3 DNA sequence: TGTGCCAGCACCCCCGCGGGGGGTGGAGGTAGTGAAGCTTTCTTT. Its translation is CASTPAGGGGSEAFF.

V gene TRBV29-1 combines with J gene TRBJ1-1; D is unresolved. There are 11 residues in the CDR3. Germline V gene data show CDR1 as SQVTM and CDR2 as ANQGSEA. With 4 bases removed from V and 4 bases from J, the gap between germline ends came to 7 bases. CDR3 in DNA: TGCAGCGTTGGATTCCCCACTGAAGCTTTCTTT. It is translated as CSVGFPTEAFF.

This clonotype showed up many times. CDR3 DNA sequence: TGTGCCAGCAGCCAGATGAACACTGAAGCTTTCTTT. Protein: CASSQMNTEAFF. The V call is TRBV3-1, the J call TRBJ1-1; D is ambiguous. The ends were cut back, 3 bases at V and 0 bases at J, with 2 bases in the middle. This CDR3 has 12 amino acids. CDR1 and CDR2 (germline): LGHDT, YNNKEL (reference sequence).

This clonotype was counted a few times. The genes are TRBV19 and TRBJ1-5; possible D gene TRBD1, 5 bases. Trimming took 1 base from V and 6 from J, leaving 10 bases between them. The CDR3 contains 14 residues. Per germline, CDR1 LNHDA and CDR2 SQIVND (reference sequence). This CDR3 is CASSIGTGVQPQHF. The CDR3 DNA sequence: TGTGCCAGTAGTATAGGTACGGGGGTTCAGCCCCAGCATTTT.

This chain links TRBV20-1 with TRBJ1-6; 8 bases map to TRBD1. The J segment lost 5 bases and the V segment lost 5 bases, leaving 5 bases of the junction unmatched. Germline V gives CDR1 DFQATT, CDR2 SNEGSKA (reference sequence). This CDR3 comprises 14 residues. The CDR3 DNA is TGCAGTGCTCTTACAGGGGGAAATAATTCACCCCTCCACTTT. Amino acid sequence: CSALTGGNNSPLHF.

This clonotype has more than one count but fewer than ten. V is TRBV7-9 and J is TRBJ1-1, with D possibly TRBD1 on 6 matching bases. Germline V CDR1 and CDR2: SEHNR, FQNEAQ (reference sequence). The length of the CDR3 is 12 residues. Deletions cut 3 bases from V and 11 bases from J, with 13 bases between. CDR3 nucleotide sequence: TGTGCCAGCAGCTTTGGGGGGGCGGGGGCTTTCTTT. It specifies CASSFGGAGAFF. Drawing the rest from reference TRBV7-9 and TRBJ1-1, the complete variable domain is DTGVSQNPRHKITKRGQNVTFRCDPISEHNRLYWYRQTLGQGPEFLTYFQNEAQLEKSRLLSDRFSAERPKGSFSTLEIQRTEQGDSAMYLCASSFGGAGAFFGQGTRLTVV.

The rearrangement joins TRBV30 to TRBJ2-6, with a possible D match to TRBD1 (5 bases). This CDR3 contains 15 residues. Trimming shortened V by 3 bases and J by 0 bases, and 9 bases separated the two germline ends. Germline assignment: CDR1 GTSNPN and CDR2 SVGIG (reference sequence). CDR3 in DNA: TGTGCCTGGAGGGCAGGGCGCTCTGGGGCCAACGTCCTGACTTTC. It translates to CAWRAGRSGANVLTF.

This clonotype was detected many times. The CDR3 here is CASSHLDRGSGNTIYF. CDR3 bases: TGTGCCAGCAGCCATTTGGACAGGGGCTCTGGAAACACCATATATTTT. The V and J genes are TRBV3-1 and TRBJ1-3; TRBD1 aligns across 9 bases. CDR1 LGHDT and CDR2 YNNKEL come from the germline V gene (reference sequence). This CDR3 spans 16 amino acids. Germline trimming cut 3 bases from V and 0 bases from J; bases unmatched to any gene: 3.

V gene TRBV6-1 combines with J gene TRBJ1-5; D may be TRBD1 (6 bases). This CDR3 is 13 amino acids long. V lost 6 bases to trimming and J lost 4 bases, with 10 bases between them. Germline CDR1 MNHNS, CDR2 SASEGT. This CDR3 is CASRSTGNQPQHF. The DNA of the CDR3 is TGTGCCAGCAGGTCCACAGGGAATCAGCCCCAGCATTTT.

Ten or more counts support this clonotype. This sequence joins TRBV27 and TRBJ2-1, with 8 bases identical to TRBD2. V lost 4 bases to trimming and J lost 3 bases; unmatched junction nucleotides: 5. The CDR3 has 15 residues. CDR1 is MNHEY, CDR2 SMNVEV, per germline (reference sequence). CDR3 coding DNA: TGTGCCAGCAGTTCCCCGGGACTAGTCTACAATGAGCAGTTCTTC. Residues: CASSSPGLVYNEQFF.

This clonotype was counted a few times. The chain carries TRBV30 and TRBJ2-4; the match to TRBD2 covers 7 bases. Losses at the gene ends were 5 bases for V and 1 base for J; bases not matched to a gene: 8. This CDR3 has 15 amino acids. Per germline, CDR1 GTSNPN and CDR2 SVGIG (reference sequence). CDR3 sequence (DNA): TGTGCCTGGGGGAGGGAAGGGATTGCCAAAAACATTCAGTACTTC. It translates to CAWGREGIAKNIQYF.